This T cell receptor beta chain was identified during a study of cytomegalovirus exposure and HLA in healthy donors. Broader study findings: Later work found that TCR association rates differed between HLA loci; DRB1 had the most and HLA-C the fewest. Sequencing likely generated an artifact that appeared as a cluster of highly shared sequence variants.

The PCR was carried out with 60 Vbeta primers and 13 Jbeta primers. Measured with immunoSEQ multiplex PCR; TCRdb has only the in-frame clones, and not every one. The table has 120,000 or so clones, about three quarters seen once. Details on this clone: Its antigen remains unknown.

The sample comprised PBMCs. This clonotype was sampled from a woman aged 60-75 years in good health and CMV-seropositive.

CDR3 in DNA: TGCGCCAGCAGCTTAACAGGGGGCGAAGTTATTGCAACTAATGAAAAACTGTTTTTT. Protein product: CASSLTGGEVIATNEKLFF. V is TRBV5-1 and J is TRBJ1-4, with 9 positions matching TRBD1. J lost 0 bases, V lost 2 bases, and 11 bases had no gene match. From germline, CDR1 is SGHRS and CDR2 YFSETQ. CDR3 size: 19 residues.